The clone carrying this T cell receptor beta chain was detected only a few times. Antigen unknown. Assay used: immunoSEQ multiplex PCR; TCRdb lists only in-frame clones, some missing. This sample has tens of thousands of clones, with roughly 86% found just once. V was pared by 0 bases and J by 7 bases, with 4 bases of the junction left unmatched. The germline V gene encodes CDR1 SGHNT and CDR2 YYREEE (reference sequence). This CDR3 has 13 amino acids. This entry belongs to a study of OX40 agonist ivuxolimab in advanced cancers. About the research overall: The dose of intravenous ivuxolimab that patients received every 2 weeks ranged from 0.01 to 10 mg/kg. Patients were 82.7% male with ages roughly 20 to 85, mean roughly 55. Study-wide points: Blood T cells, both CD4+ and CD8+, expanded clonally by week 6 at 0.1 to 3.0 mg/kg. No determination was made of the antigen specificity of the expanded peripheral T cells.

The chain carries TRBV5-4 and TRBJ2-7; 7 bases fit TRBD2. The specimen comprised CD4+ or CD8+ T cells sorted from blood, sampled in a trial of the OX40 agonist ivuxolimab. This clonotype was sampled from an adult with an advanced solid tumor such as melanoma, head and neck, liver or kidney cancer. DNA for the CDR3: TGTGCCAGCAGCTTGGGTCTAGCGGTGGAGCAGTACTTC. It encodes CASSLGLAVEQYF.